The rows below give T cell receptor beta chains drawn from one sample of a study of shared clonotypes between healthy human individuals. The assay was immunoSEQ multiplex PCR, and TCRdb's table has in-frame clones only and misses some. The top ten clones hold 0.085% to 0.11% of a sample with hundreds of thousands of clones, around 95% of them seen once. Sequencing was done on a sample of naive CD8+ T cells sorted from blood. The receptors shown here come from a woman aged 25 to 45 in good health. CDR3s include the opening cysteine and the closing phenylalanine or tryptophan. Each record gives: CDR3 protein, CDR3 DNA, D gene, J gene, clone size, V gene. D genes are given only for firm matches. Clone sizes are given selectively: once, few, many, or a class where the clone is expanded.

CDR3 protein: CASSLRTVNTEAFF; CDR3 DNA: TGTGCCAGCAGTTTACGGACGGTGAACACTGAAGCTTTCTTT; D gene: .; J gene: TRBJ1-1; clone size: .; V gene: TRBV27
CDR3 protein: CASSSGTSGRDEQFF; CDR3 DNA: TGTGCCAGCAGTTCCGGGACTAGCGGGAGGGATGAGCAGTTCTTC; D gene: TRBD2; J gene: TRBJ2-1; clone size: once; V gene: TRBV27
CDR3 protein: CASSQTGEGSEAFF; CDR3 DNA: TGTGCCAGCAGTCAAACAGGGGAAGGATCTGAAGCTTTCTTT; D gene: TRBD1; J gene: TRBJ1-1; clone size: .; V gene: TRBV6-6
CDR3 protein: CASSLGSNEQFF; CDR3 DNA: TGTGCCAGCAGCTTAGGAAGCAATGAGCAGTTCTTC; D gene: .; J gene: TRBJ2-1; clone size: .; V gene: TRBV7-9
CDR3 protein: CASSTSISGTSGNYTHKPYEQYF; CDR3 DNA: TGTGCCAGCAGTACCTCAATTTCCGGGACTAGCGGGAACTACACCCACAAGCCCTACGAGCAGTACTTC; D gene: TRBD2; J gene: TRBJ2-7; clone size: .; V gene: TRBV28
CDR3 protein: CASSQDVAPSYNEQFF; CDR3 DNA: TGCGCCAGCAGCCAAGATGTAGCGCCCTCCTACAATGAGCAGTTCTTC; D gene: .; J gene: TRBJ2-1; clone size: .; V gene: TRBV4-1
CDR3 protein: CSVERAGVGSEQYF; CDR3 DNA: TGCAGCGTTGAGAGAGCCGGGGTGGGAAGCGAGCAGTACTTC; D gene: .; J gene: TRBJ2-7; clone size: .; V gene: TRBV29-1
CDR3 protein: CASSLKGARGSGANVLTF; CDR3 DNA: TGTGCCAGCAGCTTAAAAGGGGCCCGGGGCTCTGGGGCCAACGTCCTGACTTTC; D gene: .; J gene: TRBJ2-6; clone size: .; V gene: TRBV7-9
CDR3 protein: CASSKTNTGELFF; CDR3 DNA: TGTGCCAGCAGCAAAACGAACACCGGGGAGCTGTTTTTT; D gene: .; J gene: TRBJ2-2; clone size: .; V gene: TRBV5-4
CDR3 protein: CASSRMTGLISGELFF; CDR3 DNA: TGTGCCAGCAGTCGGATGACAGGGTTAATTTCCGGGGAGCTGTTTTTT; D gene: TRBD1; J gene: TRBJ2-2; clone size: few; V gene: TRBV28
CDR3 protein: CASRTDYNEQFF; CDR3 DNA: TGTGCCAGCCGGACGGATTACAATGAGCAGTTCTTC; D gene: .; J gene: TRBJ2-1; clone size: .; V gene: TRBV2
CDR3 protein: CASSLTPNRKTYGYTF; CDR3 DNA: TGCGCCAGCAGCCTTACTCCGAACCGAAAGACCTATGGCTACACCTTC; D gene: .; J gene: TRBJ1-2; clone size: .; V gene: TRBV4-1
CDR3 protein: CASSYGIGGMTDTQYF; CDR3 DNA: TGTGCCAGCAGTTATGGCATTGGTGGGATGACAGATACGCAGTATTTT; D gene: .; J gene: TRBJ2-3; clone size: .; V gene: TRBV27
CDR3 protein: CSATTGSEQYF; CDR3 DNA: TGCAGTGCGACGACAGGGAGCGAGCAGTACTTC; D gene: TRBD1; J gene: TRBJ2-7; clone size: .; V gene: TRBV20-1
CDR3 protein: CASSEQTPGTGSGNTIYF; CDR3 DNA: TGTGCCAGCAGTGAACAGACCCCCGGGACAGGCTCTGGAAACACCATATATTTT; D gene: TRBD1; J gene: TRBJ1-3; clone size: .; V gene: TRBV25-1
CDR3 protein: CASSWDRTTGELFF; CDR3 DNA: TGTGCCAGCAGCTGGGACAGAACCACCGGGGAGCTGTTTTTT; D gene: TRBD1; J gene: TRBJ2-2; clone size: once; V gene: TRBV5-8
CDR3 protein: CASSLRGAPRNEQFF; CDR3 DNA: TGTGCCAGCAGCCTGCGGGGAGCCCCTCGGAATGAGCAGTTCTTC; D gene: .; J gene: TRBJ2-1; clone size: .; V gene: TRBV4-2
CDR3 protein: CASSELEEGLSTDTQYF; CDR3 DNA: TGCGCCAGCAGTGAGCTGGAAGAAGGACTTAGCACAGATACGCAGTATTTT; D gene: .; J gene: TRBJ2-3; clone size: .; V gene: TRBV10-1
CDR3 protein: CASSFGLSYEQYF; CDR3 DNA: TGTGCCAGCAGCTTCGGGCTTTCCTACGAGCAGTACTTC; D gene: .; J gene: TRBJ2-7; clone size: .; V gene: TRBV5-6
CDR3 protein: CSAIEDEAFF; CDR3 DNA: TGCAGTGCCATCGAAGATGAAGCTTTCTTT; D gene: .; J gene: TRBJ1-1; clone size: .; V gene: TRBV20-1
CDR3 protein: CASSEGVADTQYF; CDR3 DNA: TGTGCCAGCAGTGAAGGGGTAGCCGATACGCAGTATTTT; D gene: .; J gene: TRBJ2-3; clone size: .; V gene: TRBV6-1
CDR3 protein: CASSLVRENTEAFF; CDR3 DNA: TGTGCCAGCAGCTTGGTTAGGGAGAACACTGAAGCTTTCTTT; D gene: .; J gene: TRBJ1-1; clone size: .; V gene: TRBV5-6
CDR3 protein: CAWGLGQGGSPLHF; CDR3 DNA: TGTGCCTGGGGCTTGGGACAGGGGGGTTCACCCCTCCACTTT; D gene: TRBD1; J gene: TRBJ1-6; clone size: .; V gene: TRBV30
CDR3 protein: CASSRGLTGETQYF; CDR3 DNA: TGTGCCAGCAGTCGCGGACTCACGGGGGAGACCCAGTACTTC; D gene: .; J gene: TRBJ2-5; clone size: .; V gene: TRBV27
CDR3 protein: CASSELYEQYF; CDR3 DNA: TGCGCCAGCAGTGAGTTGTACGAGCAGTACTTC; D gene: .; J gene: TRBJ2-7; clone size: .; V gene: TRBV10-2
CDR3 protein: CASSEQGVLSTDTQYF; CDR3 DNA: TGCGCCAGCAGCGAACAGGGGGTCCTCTCCACAGATACGCAGTATTTT; D gene: TRBD1; J gene: TRBJ2-3; clone size: .; V gene: TRBV4-1
CDR3 protein: CASSFWGSNQPQHF; CDR3 DNA: TGTGCCAGCAGCTTCTGGGGGAGCAATCAGCCCCAGCATTTT; D gene: .; J gene: TRBJ1-5; clone size: .; V gene: TRBV5-6
CDR3 protein: CASSARLGENYYEQYF; CDR3 DNA: TGTGCCAGCAGCGCACGACTAGGGGAAAACTACTACGAGCAGTACTTC; D gene: .; J gene: TRBJ2-7; clone size: .; V gene: TRBV5-6
CDR3 protein: CSVVDGSQHF; CDR3 DNA: TGCAGCGTCGTCGATGGCTCCCAGCATTTT; D gene: .; J gene: TRBJ1-5; clone size: .; V gene: TRBV29-1
CDR3 protein: CASSYDLEAEAFF; CDR3 DNA: TGTGCCAGCAGCTACGATCTTGAGGCTGAAGCTTTCTTT; D gene: .; J gene: TRBJ1-1; clone size: .; V gene: TRBV5-4
CDR3 protein: CASSRQLAGALDEQFF; CDR3 DNA: TGTGCCAGCAGCCGCCAACTAGCGGGAGCATTGGATGAGCAGTTCTTC; D gene: TRBD2; J gene: TRBJ2-1; clone size: .; V gene: TRBV4-2
CDR3 protein: CASSFTGLGNQPQHF; CDR3 DNA: TGTGCCAGCAGTTTTACAGGCCTAGGGAATCAGCCCCAGCATTTT; D gene: .; J gene: TRBJ1-5; clone size: .; V gene: TRBV28
CDR3 protein: CASSIDPGLELYYGYTF; CDR3 DNA: TGTGCCAGTAGTATAGATCCGGGACTGGAACTCTACTATGGCTACACCTTC; D gene: .; J gene: TRBJ1-2; clone size: once; V gene: TRBV19
CDR3 protein: CSVDIGLAAWETQYF; CDR3 DNA: TGCAGCGTTGACATAGGACTAGCAGCTTGGGAGACCCAGTACTTC; D gene: TRBD2; J gene: TRBJ2-5; clone size: .; V gene: TRBV29-1
CDR3 protein: CASSLGLAVITDTQYF; CDR3 DNA: TGTGCCAGCAGCTTGGGACTAGCGGTGATCACAGATACGCAGTATTTT; D gene: TRBD2; J gene: TRBJ2-3; clone size: .; V gene: TRBV5-6
CDR3 protein: CASSLGIQTSGANVLTF; CDR3 DNA: TGTGCCAGCAGCTTGGGTATTCAGACCTCTGGGGCCAACGTCCTGACTTTC; D gene: .; J gene: TRBJ2-6; clone size: .; V gene: TRBV5-4
CDR3 protein: CASSSRQMNTEAFF; CDR3 DNA: TGTGCCAGCAGCTCCCGACAGATGAACACTGAAGCTTTCTTT; D gene: .; J gene: TRBJ1-1; clone size: once; V gene: TRBV7-9
CDR3 protein: CASSLGPGLDNEQFF; CDR3 DNA: TGTGCCAGCAGCCTAGGTCCGGGGCTTGACAATGAGCAGTTCTTC; D gene: .; J gene: TRBJ2-1; clone size: .; V gene: TRBV7-9
CDR3 protein: CASRLEESISQGAFAEAFF; CDR3 DNA: TGTGCAAGTCGCTTAGAAGAGTCCATCTCACAGGGGGCGTTTGCTGAAGCTTTCTTT; D gene: .; J gene: TRBJ1-1; clone size: .; V gene: TRBV12-2
CDR3 protein: CASSPDRPYEQYF; CDR3 DNA: TGCGCCAGCAGTCCGGACAGGCCCTACGAGCAGTACTTC; D gene: TRBD1; J gene: TRBJ2-7; clone size: .; V gene: TRBV10-2
CDR3 protein: CASSPPFEDEQYF; CDR3 DNA: TGTGCCAGCAGCCCACCTTTTGAGGACGAGCAGTACTTC; D gene: .; J gene: TRBJ2-7; clone size: .; V gene: TRBV7-9
CDR3 protein: CASNQGHQPQHF; CDR3 DNA: TGTGCCAGTAACCAGGGACACCAGCCCCAGCATTTT; D gene: .; J gene: TRBJ1-5; clone size: .; V gene: TRBV19
CDR3 protein: CATWGATEAFF; CDR3 DNA: TGTGCCACTTGGGGGGCCACTGAAGCTTTCTTT; D gene: .; J gene: TRBJ1-1; clone size: .; V gene: TRBV27
CDR3 protein: CASSVASGYEQFF; CDR3 DNA: TGTGCCAGCAGCGTAGCTTCGGGCTATGAGCAGTTCTTC; D gene: .; J gene: TRBJ2-1; clone size: .; V gene: TRBV9
CDR3 protein: CASSLGASGNYEQYF; CDR3 DNA: TGTGCCAGCAGCTTGGGTGCTAGCGGAAACTACGAGCAGTACTTC; D gene: TRBD2; J gene: TRBJ2-7; clone size: .; V gene: TRBV5-4
CDR3 protein: CASSFTSEQYF; CDR3 DNA: TGTGCCAGCAGTTTCACTAGCGAGCAGTACTTC; D gene: .; J gene: TRBJ2-7; clone size: once; V gene: TRBV28
CDR3 protein: CASAQDEQYF; CDR3 DNA: TGTGCCAGCGCCCAAGACGAGCAGTACTTC; D gene: .; J gene: TRBJ2-7; clone size: .; V gene: TRBV2
CDR3 protein: CASSLRTVNYGYTF; CDR3 DNA: TGTGCCAGCAGCCTCCGGACGGTGAACTATGGCTACACCTTC; D gene: .; J gene: TRBJ1-2; clone size: once; V gene: TRBV28
CDR3 protein: CASSHGTSVFSYNEQFF; CDR3 DNA: TGTGCCAGCAGCCACGGGACTAGCGTATTCTCCTACAATGAGCAGTTCTTC; D gene: TRBD2; J gene: TRBJ2-1; clone size: .; V gene: TRBV14
CDR3 protein: CSVEDGRGQETQYF; CDR3 DNA: TGCAGCGTTGAAGATGGGAGGGGACAAGAGACCCAGTACTTC; D gene: TRBD2; J gene: TRBJ2-5; clone size: .; V gene: TRBV29-1
CDR3 protein: CASSLTSEQETQYF; CDR3 DNA: TGTGCCAGCAGTTTGACTAGCGAGCAAGAGACCCAGTACTTC; D gene: TRBD2; J gene: TRBJ2-5; clone size: .; V gene: TRBV28
CDR3 protein: CASGFSDSKWETQYF; CDR3 DNA: TGTGCTAGTGGTTTCTCGGACTCAAAGTGGGAGACCCAGTACTTC; D gene: .; J gene: TRBJ2-5; clone size: .; V gene: TRBV12-5
CDR3 protein: CASTMVGAELNTEAFF; CDR3 DNA: TGTGCCAGCACAATGGTGGGGGCGGAATTGAACACTGAAGCTTTCTTT; D gene: .; J gene: TRBJ1-1; clone size: .; V gene: TRBV2